This TCR beta chain was observed in a study of CD8+ T cells in alopecia areata. Study background: Treated patients received severity scores based on the percentage of scalp area affected.

Trimming pared 4 bases from V and 3 bases from J, leaving 9 bases between. This CDR3 is built from 13 residues. Germline V gene lookup returns CDR1 SEHNR and CDR2 FQNEAQ (reference sequence). Once RNA had been extracted, it was reverse transcribed into cDNA to act as the sequencing template. Data came from immunoSEQ multiplex PCR; TCRdb stores just in-frame clones and leaves some out. The sample holds about 160,000 clones; around 59% are singletons and the top ten take about 14%. This clone has only one observation. Treatment noted: oral pan-JAK inhibitor, 5-10 mg twice daily. The V and J genes are TRBV7-9 and TRBJ1-2; no clear D. Sequencing was performed on CD4+ T cells sorted from blood, taken at week 24, from a patient treated with tofacitinib. This receptor was obtained from a human donor with alopecia areata. This chain's CDR3 is CASSSQAHYGYTF. In DNA, the CDR3 is TGTGCCAGCAGCTCCCAAGCGCACTATGGCTACACCTTC.